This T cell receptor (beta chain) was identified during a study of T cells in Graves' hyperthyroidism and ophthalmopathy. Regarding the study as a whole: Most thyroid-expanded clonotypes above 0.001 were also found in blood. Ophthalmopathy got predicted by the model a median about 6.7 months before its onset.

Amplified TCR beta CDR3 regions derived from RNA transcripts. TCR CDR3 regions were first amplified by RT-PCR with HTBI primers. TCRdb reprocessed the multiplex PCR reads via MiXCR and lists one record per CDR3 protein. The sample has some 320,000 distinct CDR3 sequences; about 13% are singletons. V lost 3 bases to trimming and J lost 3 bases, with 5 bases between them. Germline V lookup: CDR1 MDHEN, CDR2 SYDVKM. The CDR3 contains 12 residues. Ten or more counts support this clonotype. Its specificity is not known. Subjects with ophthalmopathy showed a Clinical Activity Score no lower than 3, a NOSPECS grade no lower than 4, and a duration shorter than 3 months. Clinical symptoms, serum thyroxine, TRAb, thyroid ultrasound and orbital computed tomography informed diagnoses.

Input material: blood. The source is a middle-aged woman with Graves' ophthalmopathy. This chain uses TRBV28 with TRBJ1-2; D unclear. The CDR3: CASSLIDYGYTF. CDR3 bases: TGTGCCAGCAGTTTGATAGACTATGGCTACACCTTC.